This entry features one TCR beta chain sequence. Its antigen is not known. Libraries were prepared by immunoSEQ multiplex PCR; TCRdb keeps only in-frame clonotypes and omits some of them. The data contain around 33,000 clones, roughly 90% of them singletons. The data originate from a study of T cell responses to AZD1222 COVID-19 vaccine. Study background: Second-dose intervals of approximately 4 or approximately 12 weeks were pooled.

Broader study findings: The breadth and depth of Spike-specific TCRs increased once two AZD1222 doses had been given.

V was pared by 1 base and J by 10 bases, with 14 bases between. Germline V CDR1 and CDR2: LGHDT, YNNKEL (reference sequence). The CDR3 extends over 14 amino acids. This sequence originates from an adult in good health. Here the sequenced sample was peripheral blood, taken on day 0 of AZD1222 vaccination. This sequence joins TRBV3-1 (or the pseudogene TRBV3-2) and TRBJ1-5, with D uncertain. Here the CDR3 DNA reads TGTGCCAGCAGCCAAGGTATCGTAGGGAACCCCCAGCATTTT. This encodes CASSQGIVGNPQHF.